The sequence of this T cell receptor beta chain was determined in a study of T-cell memory formation after mild COVID-19. Overall study: Clusters of TCRs were largely donor specific.

The CDR3 loop spans 15 amino acids. Unmatched junction bases numbered 5, after V lost 1 base and J lost 5 bases. In germline, CDR1 is LGHNA, CDR2 YNFKEQ. TCRdb reprocessed the 5' RACE reads with MiXCR, giving one entry per CDR3 protein. The repertoire holds around 370,000 distinct CDR3 sequences, with around 20% as singletons. The clonotype was recovered from an adult woman who had mild COVID-19 (a few samples of this study predate the infection). Cell type and time point are not known. What was sequenced was PBMCs or a T cell subset sorted from them (not recorded which). This chain joins TRBV4-2 and TRBJ2-7, with 10 positions matching TRBD2. The CDR3 here is CASSQVSGGADEQYF. The CDR3 region has the DNA TGTGCCAGCAGCCAAGTAAGCGGGGGGGCGGACGAGCAGTACTTC.